The 15 T cell receptor beta chains below come from one sample, sequenced in a study of cytomegalovirus exposure and HLA in healthy donors. This PCR relied on a set of 60 Vbeta primers and 13 Jbeta primers. Sequenced by immunoSEQ multiplex PCR; TCRdb stores in-frame clones only, minus some. The repertoire includes around 100,000 clones, around three quarters of them detected once, and roughly 3% sits in the top ten. What was sequenced was PBMCs. The source of these receptors is a woman aged 18-29 years in good health and CMV-seropositive.

The genes are TRBV11-3 and TRBJ2-2; 7 nucleotides line up with TRBD2. CDR1 and CDR2 from the germline V gene are SGHNT and YENEEA. The ends lost 7 bases at V and 0 bases at J; junction bases unmatched: 8. This CDR3 region has 16 residues. The CDR3 reads CASIRRTSSNTGELFF. The CDR3 nucleotides read TGTGCCAGCATCCGAAGGACTAGTTCGAACACCGGGGAGCTGTTTTTT.

The V and J genes are TRBV9 and TRBJ2-2; tentatively, D is TRBD1 (5 bases). V lost 4 bases to trimming and J lost 8 bases, with 9 bases between them. Germline CDR1 and CDR2: SGDLS and YYNGEE. This CDR3 has 12 amino acids. In DNA form, the CDR3 reads TGTGCCAGCAGCAGGGGATGGGGGGAGCTGTTTTTT. Amino acid sequence: CASSRGWGELFF.

This chain links TRBV19 with TRBJ1-5; perhaps TRBD1 as D (5 bases). Germline CDR1 LNHDA, CDR2 SQIVND (reference sequence). The CDR3 is made up of 15 amino acids. Trimming cost V 8 bases and J 10 bases, with 24 bases left between them. The CDR3 DNA reads TGTGCCAGTTTAGAGGGAGGGACCTCCGGGGACCCCCAGCATTTT. It codes for CASLEGGTSGDPQHF.

The chain uses TRBV19 and TRBJ2-4; no firm D call. Germline V gene sequence: CDR1 LNHDA, CDR2 SQIVND (reference sequence). The CDR3 sequence is 15 residues long. Trimming removed 4 bases at V and 0 bases at J, with 10 bases between. CDR3 bases: TGTGCCAGTAGTACAGAACCGGTAGCCAAAAACATTCAGTACTTC. As protein: CASSTEPVAKNIQYF. The full variable domain, its missing parts supplied by reference TRBV19 and TRBJ2-4, is DGGITQSPKYLFRKEGQNVTLSCEQNLNHDAMYWYRQDPGQGLRLIYYSQIVNDFQKGDIAEGYSVSREKKESFPLTVTSAQKNPTAFYLCASSTEPVAKNIQYFGAGTRLSVL.

This rearrangement joins TRBV6-5 to TRBJ2-7; D is possibly TRBD2 (5 bases). V lost 4 bases and J lost 3, with 13 bases in between. CDR1 MNHEY and CDR2 SVGAGI come from the germline V gene. The length of the CDR3 is 14 residues. The CDR3 DNA reads TGTGCCAGCAGTTCACTGACGGAGGTCTACGAGCAGTACTTC. The encoded protein is CASSSLTEVYEQYF.

The chain employs TRBV5-6 and TRBJ1-2; weak D call: TRBD1 (6 bases). Deletions cut 1 base from V and 5 bases from J, with 12 bases between. The germline gives CDR1 SGHDT, CDR2 YYEEEE. This CDR3 has 14 amino acids. CDR3 sequence reads: CASSLRAGVYGYTF. CDR3 in DNA: TGTGCCAGCAGCTTGAGGGCAGGGGTGTATGGCTACACCTTC.

The V gene is TRBV14, the J gene TRBJ2-7; a possible D gene is TRBD2 (6 bases). The CDR3 totals 17 residues. With 0 bases removed from V and 9 bases from J, the gap between germline ends came to 24 bases. The germline V gene encodes CDR1 SGHDN and CDR2 FVKESK. The CDR3 sequence: CASSQDFGGLPRSGQYF. The CDR3 DNA reads as TGTGCCAGCAGCCAAGATTTTGGGGGACTGCCCCGCAGCGGGCAGTACTTC.

Here the CDR3 reads CASSPRREVNTEAFF. CDR3 in DNA: TGTGCCAGTAGTCCCCGCAGGGAGGTGAACACTGAAGCTTTCTTT. The chain employs TRBV19 and TRBJ1-1; TRBD1 is a possible D gene (5 bases). The germline V gene has CDR1 LNHDA and CDR2 SQIVND (reference sequence). With 5 bases removed from V and 0 bases from J, the gap between germline ends came to 13 bases. This CDR3 comprises 15 residues.

The chain has TRBV9 and TRBJ1-2; 9 bases are shared with TRBD1. This CDR3 spans 16 amino acids. Unmatched junction bases numbered 6, after V lost 3 bases and J lost 0 bases. Germline CDR1 SGDLS, CDR2 YYNGEE. The CDR3 coding sequence is TGTGCCAGCAGCGCCAGACAGGGGGGATCTAACTATGGCTACACCTTC. This codes for CASSARQGGSNYGYTF.

V and J are TRBV4-1 and TRBJ2-7, with 7 nucleotides matching TRBD1. Trimming at V came to 1 base and at J to 4 bases, leaving 7 bases not matched to a gene. CDR1 and CDR2 (germline): MGHRA, YSYEKL. The CDR3 runs 15 residues. For the CDR3, the DNA is TGCGCCAGCAGCCAAGCGACAGGGTCGCCTTACGAGCAGTACTTC. It encodes CASSQATGSPYEQYF.

V gene TRBV6-5 combines with J gene TRBJ2-2, with D perhaps matching TRBD2 (5 bases). The V gene lost 2 bases and the J gene lost 3 bases, with 10 bases spanning the gap. The CDR3 is 15 residues long. In germline, CDR1 is MNHEY, CDR2 SVGAGI. CDR3 bases: TGTGCCAGCAGTTACAGCCAGGAGGACACCGGGGAGCTGTTTTTT. Protein product: CASSYSQEDTGELFF.

This sequence joins TRBV5-6 and TRBJ2-5, with 7 nucleotides matching TRBD1. Unmatched junction bases numbered 10, after V lost 5 bases and J lost 0 bases. The CDR3 has 16 residues. Germline-derived CDR1 and CDR2 are SGHDT and YYEEEE. The DNA of the CDR3 is TGTGCCAGCAGAGACAGGGTTGAATGGGACCAAGAGACCCAGTACTTC. It encodes CASRDRVEWDQETQYF. Full variable domain (rest looked up from reference TRBV5-6 and TRBJ2-5): DAGVTQSPTHLIKTRGQQVTLRCSPKSGHDTVSWYQQALGQGPQFIFQYYEEEERQRGNFPDRFSGHQFPNYSSELNVNALLLGDSALYLCASRDRVEWDQETQYFGPGTRLLVL.

The rearrangement joins TRBV21-1 to TRBJ2-5; the DNA was not compared with TRBD1, the D call given in the table. TRBV21-1 is described as a pseudogene. The CDR3 spans 21 residues. CDR3 in amino acids: CASGSVPGQGMGPLYQETQYF. CDR3 coding DNA: TGTGCCAGCGGGTCCGTCCCGGGACAGGGAATGGGACCCTTGTACCAAGAGACCCAGTACTTC.

The rearrangement links TRBV30 to TRBJ1-1; D uncertain. Germline CDR1 is GTSNPN and CDR2 is SVGIG (reference sequence). The germline V and J ends were trimmed by 5 bases and 3 bases, with 13 bases remaining between them. This CDR3 spans 13 amino acids. The CDR3: CAWGRGGDTEAFF. CDR3 nucleotide sequence: TGTGCCTGGGGACGGGGAGGCGACACTGAAGCTTTCTTT.

This sequence joins TRBV6-6 and TRBJ1-2, with 9 bases that match TRBD1. The CDR3 contains 14 residues. Germline assignment: CDR1 MNHNY and CDR2 SVGAGI (reference sequence). With 2 bases clipped from V and 4 bases from J, the junction kept 2 bases outside the gene matches. CDR3 nucleotides: TGTGCCAGCAGTTACGGGACAGGGCCCTATGGCTACACCTTC. Translation gives CASSYGTGPYGYTF.